This T cell receptor beta chain was sequenced in a study of blood T cell repertoires in COVID-19. The wider study: Sample material is recorded as cDNA or gDNA derived from T cells, B-cell-depleted T cells, or PBMCs.

CDR3 length equals 18 residues. Germline assignment: CDR1 LGHDT and CDR2 YNNKEL (reference sequence). Trimming cost V 1 base and J 7 bases; bases outside gene matches: 11. In the authors' workflow: From reference gene primer amplification, estimates of nucleated cell counts were derived. Clones were read by immunoSEQ multiplex PCR, and TCRdb kept only the in-frame ones, dropping some. Clone size and V and J calls were adopted from that table, with D and trimming inferred from the DNA. The sample holds over 200,000 clones; roughly 87% are singletons and the top ten take about 1.9%. The rearrangement joins TRBV3-1 (or the pseudogene TRBV3-2) to TRBJ2-4; 12 nucleotides line up with TRBD2. This TCR derives from a man aged 35 to 55 with active or convalescent COVID-19. Sequencing input: peripheral blood. CDR3 protein: CASSQVSSGRANVNIQYF. The CDR3 DNA reads TGTGCCAGCAGCCAAGTGTCTAGCGGGAGGGCCAATGTGAACATTCAGTACTTC.